The sequence of this T cell receptor beta chain was determined in a study of identical twins (dated by TCRdb to about 2016). Broadly, across the study: To test whether fetal clonotypes persist, this study deep-sequenced TCR alpha and beta repertoires from monozygotic twins, from unrelated adults of various ages, and from cord blood. To rule out contamination, the twin experiments were replicated at different times with different library preparation protocols.

Libraries were built with 5' RACE. This sample was sequenced with an Illumina HiSeq 2000. Template switching added a universal primer binding site, and the final cDNA carried a unique molecular identifier that allowed TCR cDNA molecules to be counted accurately. Specific primers in the conserved constant-segment region were used to synthesize first-strand cDNA for TCR alpha and beta chains. Each cDNA library was double barcoded, with a SMART-Mk sample barcode plus Illumina barcodes, to control for contamination. TruSeq adapter sequences along with Illumina sample barcodes were introduced in two successive PCR steps. Sequencing of the TCR alpha and beta cDNA libraries was done on the Illumina HiSeq platform using custom primers. The authors' analysis ran thus. Raw reads were processed with MiGEC to extract unique molecular identifiers, and MiXCR was used to determine CDR3 positions. For each individual, recombination models were inferred using an EM algorithm with the repgenHMM and IGoR tools. The analysis of shared clonotypes was done with the tcR package in R, with sharing normalized by the product of cloneset sizes. To study raw recombination without the effects of thymic and clonal selection, out-of-frame nonproductive sequences were analyzed. TCRdb passed the public sequencing reads through fastp at Q25 and MiXCR, retaining productive beta sequences. A single entry per CDR3 protein holds the most common genes and DNA from its merged rows. For this entry, the V and J calls and clone size follow TCRdb and not the study's own pipeline. For this sample the table gives roughly 1,500,000 distinct CDR3 sequences, of which 25% to 35% were detected only once. Approximately 0.25% of the sample is taken by the ten largest.

A distance of 5 bases separates the germline ends of V and J, which lose 0 bases and 0 bases respectively. The CDR1 and CDR2 encoded by the germline V gene are ENHRY and SYGVKD. The cysteine opens and the phenylalanine closes a CDR3 of 14 amino acids. Only CDR3 DNA remains: 42 bases, in frame from the first base. Every donor in the study was a healthy Caucasian. This clonotype appeared many times. Its antigen remains unidentified. Base qualities are not recorded, but no much larger clone differs from it by a single base. The paper's findings and limits, for the study overall: Zero-insertion analyses could be partly confounded by invariant T cells such as MAIT and iNKT, although diverse VJ usage argued against such confounding for most clonotypes. Because the same donors could not be followed over many years, the conclusions depended on cross-sectional statistical analysis. Out-of-frame TCR alpha sharing in monozygotic twins was systematically underestimated by recombination models, whereas sharing between unrelated individuals was in agreement with the recombination models. Abundant cord blood beta clonotypes had fewer insertions, young adult naive repertoires showed a similar but weaker trend, and memory repertoires showed no such trend. Compared with coincidental sharing between unrelated individuals, out-of-frame TCR alpha sequences shared between twins showed an excess of sequences with low generation probability. In beta out-of-frame sequences, excess twin sharing was weaker, because having fewer shared sequences lowered the signal-to-noise ratio.

This TCR was recovered from a newborn girl in good health. The chain was built from TRBV10-3 and TRBJ1-2, with no confident D gene call. The specimen sequenced was cord blood. The CDR3 region has the sequence CAISESPANYGYTF. The bases are TGTGCCATCAGTGAGTCACCAGCTAACTATGGCTACACCTTC.